This T cell receptor (beta chain) was sequenced in a study of cytomegalovirus exposure and HLA in healthy donors. J gave up 6 bases and V 6 bases, and 3 bases lay outside the gene matches. Germline V CDR1 and CDR2: DFQATT, SNEGSKA (reference sequence). CDR3 length: 11 amino acids. Both 60 Vbeta primers and 13 Jbeta primers went into the PCR. Clones were sequenced by immunoSEQ multiplex PCR, and TCRdb holds only the in-frame ones, with some missing. The profile shows just over 150,000 clones, under 90% of them singletons. Unrecorded immune exposure was likely among donors, who were nominally healthy when sampled. The study's findings and limits: Association of a missense DCLRE1C variant with TCR beta V- and J-gene trimming was reported in a later analysis. Later findings reportedly placed an Asian-associated ancestry cluster below the roughly 700-donor mean for N-insertions.

Regarding this clone: Its cognate antigen is unknown.

This chain links TRBV20-1 with TRBJ2-7; the match to TRBD1 covers 9 bases. The material sequenced was PBMCs. The clonotype comes from a man aged 18 to 30 in good health and CMV-seronegative. CDR3 in DNA: TGCAGTGCCGGACAGGGGAGCGAGCAGTACTTC. Translation: CSAGQGSEQYF.